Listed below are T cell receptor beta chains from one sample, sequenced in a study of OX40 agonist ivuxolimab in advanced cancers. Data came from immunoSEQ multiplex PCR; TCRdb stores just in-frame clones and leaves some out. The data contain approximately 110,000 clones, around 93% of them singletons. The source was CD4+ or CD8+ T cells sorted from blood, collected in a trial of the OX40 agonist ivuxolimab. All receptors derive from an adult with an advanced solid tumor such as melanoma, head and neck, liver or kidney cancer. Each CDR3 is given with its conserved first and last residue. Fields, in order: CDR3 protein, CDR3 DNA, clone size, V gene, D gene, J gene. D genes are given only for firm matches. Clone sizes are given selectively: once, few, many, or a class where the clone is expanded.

CDR3aa: CAWRRGAYNEQFF
CDR3nt: TGTGCCTGGAGGCGCGGGGCATACAATGAGCAGTTCTTC
abundance: once
v_gene: TRBV30
d_gene: -
j_gene: TRBJ2-1

CDR3aa: CASRPTGRAGELFF
CDR3nt: TGTGCCAGCAGGCCGACAGGGCGGGCCGGGGAGCTGTTTTTT
abundance: -
v_gene: TRBV6-6
d_gene: TRBD1
j_gene: TRBJ2-2

CDR3aa: CASSVDRGPPYGYTF
CDR3nt: TGTGCCAGCAGCGTAGATCGGGGGCCCCCCTATGGCTACACCTTC
abundance: -
v_gene: TRBV9
d_gene: -
j_gene: TRBJ1-2

CDR3aa: CASSLGQALDYGYTF
CDR3nt: TGCGCCAGCAGCTTGGGACAGGCCCTTGACTATGGCTACACCTTC
abundance: -
v_gene: TRBV5-1
d_gene: -
j_gene: TRBJ1-2

CDR3aa: CASSSLAGGAETQYF
CDR3nt: TGTGCCAGTAGTAGCCTAGCGGGAGGAGCTGAGACCCAGTACTTC
abundance: -
v_gene: TRBV19
d_gene: TRBD2
j_gene: TRBJ2-5

CDR3aa: CASSIDRGGLYNEQFF
CDR3nt: TGTGCCAGTAGTATAGATCGTGGCGGCCTCTACAATGAGCAGTTCTTC
abundance: -
v_gene: TRBV19
d_gene: -
j_gene: TRBJ2-1

CDR3aa: CASSLRDYNEQFF
CDR3nt: TGTGCCAGCAGCCTCCGGGACTACAATGAGCAGTTCTTC
abundance: -
v_gene: TRBV5-4
d_gene: -
j_gene: TRBJ2-1

CDR3aa: CASIYGGQGNDGYTF
CDR3nt: TGTGCCAGCATCTACGGGGGACAGGGCAACGATGGCTACACCTTC
abundance: -
v_gene: TRBV28
d_gene: TRBD1
j_gene: TRBJ1-2

CDR3aa: CASSDRYRGGYTF
CDR3nt: TGTGCCAGTAGTGACAGATACAGGGGCGGCTACACCTTC
abundance: -
v_gene: TRBV19
d_gene: TRBD1
j_gene: TRBJ1-2

CDR3aa: CASSLGEGSGGYTF
CDR3nt: TGTGCCAGCAGCTTAGGTGAGGGGAGCGGTGGCTACACCTTC
abundance: -
v_gene: TRBV13
d_gene: -
j_gene: TRBJ1-2

CDR3aa: CASSFRGNYGYTF
CDR3nt: TGTGCCAGCAGCTTTCGCGGAAACTATGGCTACACCTTC
abundance: -
v_gene: TRBV7-9
d_gene: -
j_gene: TRBJ1-2

CDR3aa: CASSRLGLGTSEVGELFF
CDR3nt: TGTGCCAGCAGCCGTCTCGGGCTCGGGACTAGCGAGGTCGGGGAGCTGTTTTTT
abundance: -
v_gene: TRBV12-1
d_gene: -
j_gene: TRBJ2-2

CDR3aa: CASSKGGSRGHTGELFF
CDR3nt: TGTGCCAGCAGTAAGGGGGGATCCAGGGGCCACACCGGGGAGCTGTTTTTT
abundance: -
v_gene: TRBV27
d_gene: -
j_gene: TRBJ2-2

CDR3aa: CASTPQEIMNTEAFF
CDR3nt: TGTGCCAGCACCCCGCAGGAGATAATGAACACTGAAGCTTTCTTT
abundance: -
v_gene: TRBV6-6
d_gene: -
j_gene: TRBJ1-1

CDR3aa: CASSQSDISGNTIYF
CDR3nt: TGTGCCAGCTCACAATCGGACATCTCTGGAAACACCATATATTTT
abundance: -
v_gene: TRBV18
d_gene: -
j_gene: TRBJ1-3

CDR3aa: CASSELGTGNTEAFF
CDR3nt: TGCGCCAGCAGTGAACTCGGGACAGGGAACACTGAAGCTTTCTTT
abundance: -
v_gene: TRBV10-1
d_gene: TRBD1
j_gene: TRBJ1-1

CDR3aa: CATMNGGPYGYTF
CDR3nt: TGTGCCACCATGAACGGGGGCCCCTATGGCTACACCTTC
abundance: -
v_gene: TRBV6-5
d_gene: -
j_gene: TRBJ1-2

CDR3aa: CASSPGGSNQPQHF
CDR3nt: TGTGCCAGCAGTCCAGGGGGCAGCAATCAGCCCCAGCATTTT
abundance: -
v_gene: TRBV5-6
d_gene: TRBD1
j_gene: TRBJ1-5

CDR3aa: CASSFGTTEADTQYF
CDR3nt: TGTGCCAGCAGCTTCGGGACTACTGAGGCAGATACGCAGTATTTT
abundance: -
v_gene: TRBV7-9
d_gene: TRBD2
j_gene: TRBJ2-3

CDR3aa: CASSARISQHF
CDR3nt: TGTGCCAGCAGCGCGAGAATCTCCCAGCATTTT
abundance: few
v_gene: TRBV2
d_gene: -
j_gene: TRBJ1-5

CDR3aa: CASSSWTSGTYEQYF
CDR3nt: TGTGCCAGCAGTTCTTGGACTAGCGGGACCTACGAGCAGTACTTC
abundance: -
v_gene: TRBV27
d_gene: TRBD2
j_gene: TRBJ2-7

CDR3aa: CASSLGKWEETQYF
CDR3nt: TGTGCCAGCAGCTTGGGGAAGTGGGAAGAGACCCAGTACTTC
abundance: -
v_gene: TRBV5-6
d_gene: -
j_gene: TRBJ2-5

CDR3aa: CASGTSNTGELFF
CDR3nt: TGTGCCAGCGGGACTTCGAACACCGGGGAGCTGTTTTTT
abundance: -
v_gene: TRBV19
d_gene: -
j_gene: TRBJ2-2

CDR3aa: CASSPGQGDANYGYTF
CDR3nt: TGTGCCAGCTCACCCGGACAGGGGGATGCTAACTATGGCTACACCTTC
abundance: -
v_gene: TRBV18
d_gene: TRBD1
j_gene: TRBJ1-2

CDR3aa: CASSFPTGTNSPLHF
CDR3nt: TGTGCCAGCAGTTTTCCGACAGGGACGAATTCACCCCTCCACTTT
abundance: -
v_gene: TRBV28
d_gene: TRBD1
j_gene: TRBJ1-6

CDR3aa: CARQGDTGELFF
CDR3nt: TGTGCCAGACAGGGGGACACCGGGGAGCTGTTTTTT
abundance: -
v_gene: TRBV7-9
d_gene: TRBD1
j_gene: TRBJ2-2

CDR3aa: CASSLAGVGSYEQYF
CDR3nt: TGTGCCAGCAGCCTCGCGGGAGTTGGGTCCTACGAGCAGTACTTC
abundance: -
v_gene: TRBV7-2
d_gene: TRBD2
j_gene: TRBJ2-7

CDR3aa: CASLAGGTSSYNEQFF
CDR3nt: TGTGCCAGTTTAGCGGGAGGGACGAGCTCCTACAATGAGCAGTTCTTC
abundance: -
v_gene: TRBV10-3
d_gene: TRBD2
j_gene: TRBJ2-1

CDR3aa: CASTPGAGAAAGELFF
CDR3nt: TGCGCCAGCACTCCAGGGGCGGGAGCTGCGGCCGGGGAGCTGTTTTTT
abundance: -
v_gene: TRBV5-1
d_gene: -
j_gene: TRBJ2-2

CDR3aa: CASSLWGASYNEQFF
CDR3nt: TGTGCCAGCAGCTTATGGGGGGCCTCCTACAATGAGCAGTTCTTC
abundance: -
v_gene: TRBV11-2
d_gene: -
j_gene: TRBJ2-1

CDR3aa: CASSISSHRVDTQYF
CDR3nt: TGTGCCAGTAGTATAAGCTCCCACAGGGTGGATACGCAGTATTTT
abundance: once
v_gene: TRBV19
d_gene: -
j_gene: TRBJ2-3

CDR3aa: CASSGPQAGAQETQYF
CDR3nt: TGTGCCAGCAGTGGACCCCAAGCGGGAGCCCAAGAGACCCAGTACTTC
abundance: -
v_gene: TRBV2
d_gene: TRBD2
j_gene: TRBJ2-5

CDR3aa: CASSSRNMGGAQPQHF
CDR3nt: TGTGCCAGCAGTTCCCGGAACATGGGGGGAGCTCAGCCCCAGCATTTT
abundance: -
v_gene: TRBV6-5
d_gene: -
j_gene: TRBJ1-5

CDR3aa: CATSSLWDRGLDEQYF
CDR3nt: TGTGCCACCAGCTCCCTCTGGGACAGGGGGCTCGACGAGCAGTACTTC
abundance: -
v_gene: TRBV15
d_gene: TRBD1
j_gene: TRBJ2-7

CDR3aa: CASSPTQGARQYF
CDR3nt: TGTGCCAGCAGTCCGACCCAGGGGGCGCGACAGTACTTC
abundance: -
v_gene: TRBV27
d_gene: TRBD1
j_gene: TRBJ2-7

CDR3aa: CASSKTQGANQPQHF
CDR3nt: TGTGCCAGCAGCAAAACACAGGGGGCGAATCAGCCCCAGCATTTT
abundance: -
v_gene: TRBV11-2
d_gene: TRBD1
j_gene: TRBJ1-5

CDR3aa: CASSVEGTGTGKLFF
CDR3nt: TGTGCCAGCAGCGTAGAAGGGACAGGGACCGGAAAACTGTTTTTT
abundance: -
v_gene: TRBV9
d_gene: TRBD1
j_gene: TRBJ1-4

CDR3aa: CASRHQAGQGNSGANVLTF
CDR3nt: TGCGCCAGCAGACATCAGGCAGGACAGGGAAACTCTGGGGCCAACGTCCTGACTTTC
abundance: -
v_gene: TRBV5-1
d_gene: TRBD1
j_gene: TRBJ2-6

CDR3aa: CASSVGDRDFDYGYTF
CDR3nt: TGTGCCAGCAGCGTGGGGGACAGGGACTTTGACTATGGCTACACCTTC
abundance: few
v_gene: TRBV9
d_gene: TRBD1
j_gene: TRBJ1-2

CDR3aa: CASSFAGESDTQYF
CDR3nt: TGTGCCAGCAGTTTCGCGGGAGAATCAGATACGCAGTATTTT
abundance: -
v_gene: TRBV28
d_gene: TRBD2
j_gene: TRBJ2-3

CDR3aa: CASSWGLGQPQHF
CDR3nt: TGTGCCAGCAGTTGGGGACTGGGACAGCCCCAGCATTTT
abundance: few
v_gene: TRBV27
d_gene: -
j_gene: TRBJ1-5

CDR3aa: CASSLGRSYGSPLHF
CDR3nt: TGTGCCAGCAGTTTGGGACGATCTTACGGTTCACCCCTCCACTTT
abundance: -
v_gene: TRBV27
d_gene: -
j_gene: TRBJ1-6

CDR3aa: CASTTGTGDFYGYTF
CDR3nt: TGTGCCAGCACTACCGGGACAGGGGACTTTTATGGCTACACCTTC
abundance: -
v_gene: TRBV7-8
d_gene: TRBD1
j_gene: TRBJ1-2

CDR3aa: CASSLGGGRINYGYTF
CDR3nt: TGTGCCAGCAGCTTGGGGGGAGGCAGGATTAACTATGGCTACACCTTC
abundance: -
v_gene: TRBV5-4
d_gene: -
j_gene: TRBJ1-2

CDR3aa: CASSPEGGRDMPQHF
CDR3nt: TGTGCCAGCTCACCAGAGGGGGGCCGGGACATGCCCCAGCATTTT
abundance: -
v_gene: TRBV18
d_gene: -
j_gene: TRBJ1-5

CDR3aa: CASRQTLNTEAFF
CDR3nt: TGTGCCAGCAGACAGACTTTAAACACTGAAGCTTTCTTT
abundance: -
v_gene: TRBV2
d_gene: -
j_gene: TRBJ1-1

CDR3aa: CASSHPWAMREYADTQYF
CDR3nt: TGTGCCAGCAGTCATCCCTGGGCCATGCGGGAATATGCAGATACGCAGTATTTT
abundance: -
v_gene: TRBV28
d_gene: -
j_gene: TRBJ2-3

CDR3aa: CASSPGLAGSYNEQFF
CDR3nt: TGCGCCAGCAGCCCGGGACTAGCGGGTTCCTACAATGAGCAGTTCTTC
abundance: -
v_gene: TRBV4-1
d_gene: TRBD2
j_gene: TRBJ2-1

CDR3aa: CASSPVNQPQHF
CDR3nt: TGTGCCAGCAGTCCGGTCAATCAGCCCCAGCATTTT
abundance: -
v_gene: TRBV28
d_gene: -
j_gene: TRBJ1-5

CDR3aa: CAIGTSGTYEQYF
CDR3nt: TGTGCCATCGGGACTAGCGGAACCTACGAGCAGTACTTC
abundance: -
v_gene: TRBV10-3
d_gene: TRBD2
j_gene: TRBJ2-7

CDR3aa: CATSRDLYTMNTEAFF
CDR3nt: TGTGCCACCAGCAGAGATCTCTACACGATGAACACTGAAGCTTTCTTT
abundance: -
v_gene: TRBV15
d_gene: -
j_gene: TRBJ1-1

CDR3aa: CASSLVQPGPGDNEQFF
CDR3nt: TGTGCCAGCAGTTTAGTGCAGCCAGGGCCTGGGGACAATGAGCAGTTCTTC
abundance: -
v_gene: TRBV27
d_gene: -
j_gene: TRBJ2-1

CDR3aa: CASSYSQGVSYEQYF
CDR3nt: TGTGCCAGCAGTTACTCACAGGGGGTGAGCTACGAGCAGTACTTC
abundance: -
v_gene: TRBV6-5
d_gene: TRBD1
j_gene: TRBJ2-7

CDR3aa: CASSLALYTDTEAFF
CDR3nt: TGTGCCAGCAGCTTGGCATTGTATACCGACACTGAAGCTTTCTTT
abundance: -
v_gene: TRBV11-2
d_gene: -
j_gene: TRBJ1-1

CDR3aa: CATSGGRYNEKLFF
CDR3nt: TGTGCCACCAGCGGGGGACGTTACAATGAAAAACTGTTTTTT
abundance: -
v_gene: TRBV15
d_gene: -
j_gene: TRBJ1-4